These 9 T cell receptor beta chains originate from one sample sequenced in a study of CXCR3-negative and CXCR3-positive naive CD8 T cells. In preparing the TRB cDNA libraries, 5' RACE with UMI labels was used. After re-calling the 5' RACE reads, TCRdb lists one entry per CDR3 protein, DNA absent. Its listing shows tens of thousands of distinct CDR3 sequences. The sample taken for sequencing was naive CXCR3- CD8+ T cells from blood. Subset noted: CD45RO-CCR7+CD27+CD95- naive CD8+ T cells lacking CXCR3 (TNR3-). Receptors were obtained from a human donor in good health. Some clones in this sample may be carry-over from other donors' samples.

The chain employs TRBV7-2 and TRBJ2-1; TCRdb outputs TRBD2, but without DNA this stays unchecked. CDR3 length: 15 residues. Germline V gene data show CDR1 as SGHTA and CDR2 as FQGNSA. The CDR3 spells CASSPWTSGYNEQFF.

This chain connects TRBV29-1 to TRBJ2-7. The CDR3 runs to 11 residues. CDR1 and CDR2 from the germline V gene are SQVTM and ANQGSEA. The CDR3 spells CSVGDGYEQYF.

The chain links TRBV7-9 to TRBJ2-1; there is no DNA to check the TCRdb D call of TRBD2. CDR1 SEHNR and CDR2 FQNEAQ come from the germline V gene (reference sequence). The CDR3 runs to 17 residues. CDR3 in amino acids: CASSLSILAGESNEQFF.

This CDR3 is CASSPGDTEAFF. V usage is TRBV18 and J usage is TRBJ1-1; lacking DNA, the TRBD1 call made by TCRdb goes unchecked. The CDR3 has 12 amino acids. CDR1 KGHSH and CDR2 LQKENI come from the germline V gene.

The chain couples TRBV6-6 to TRBJ2-2; TCRdb designates TRBD2, a call that cannot be tested without DNA. This CDR3 has 17 residues. Germline V lookup: CDR1 MNHNY, CDR2 SVGAGI (reference sequence). CDR3 sequence: CASSYDLAGGRGGELFF.

This chain joins TRBV28 and TRBJ2-1. The germline gives CDR1 MDHEN, CDR2 SYDVKM. CDR3 length: 11 residues. Here the CDR3 reads CASRGNSEQFF.

The chain combines TRBV7-2 with TRBJ2-3; with no DNA, the TCRdb D assignment of TRBD1 cannot be verified. This CDR3 is built from 18 residues. Germline V gene data show CDR1 as SGHTA and CDR2 as FQGNSA. The CDR3 sequence is CASSNPSVWTEGPDTQYF.

The CDR3 region is CSVAGGPSGYEQYF. The V call is TRBV29-1, the J call TRBJ2-7; TCRdb's assignment of TRBD2 cannot be checked, as there is no DNA. CDR1 is SQVTM and CDR2 is ANQGSEA in the germline V gene. This CDR3 spans 14 amino acids.

The chain employs TRBV28 and TRBJ1-1; TCRdb names TRBD1, which stays unverified in the absence of DNA. The CDR3 consists of 16 residues. Germline CDR1 is MDHEN and CDR2 is SYDVKM. The CDR3 sequence: CASSSLAPNGVTEAFF.